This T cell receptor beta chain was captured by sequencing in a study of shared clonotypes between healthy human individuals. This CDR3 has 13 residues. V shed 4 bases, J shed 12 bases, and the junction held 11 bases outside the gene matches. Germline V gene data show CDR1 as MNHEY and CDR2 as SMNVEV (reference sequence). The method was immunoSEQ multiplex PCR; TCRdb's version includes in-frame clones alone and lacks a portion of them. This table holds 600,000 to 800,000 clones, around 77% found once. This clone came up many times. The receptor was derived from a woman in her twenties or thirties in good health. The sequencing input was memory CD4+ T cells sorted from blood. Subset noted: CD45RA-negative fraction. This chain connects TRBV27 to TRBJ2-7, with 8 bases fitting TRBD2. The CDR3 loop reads CASSSLPSGTRYF. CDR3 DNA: TGTGCCAGCAGTTCCCTACCTTCCGGGACTAGGTACTTC.